This T cell receptor (beta chain) was recovered during a study of blood T cell repertoires in COVID-19. Study details: PBMCs, B-cell-depleted T cells, or T cells provided the cDNA or gDNA that made up the material.

This clone occurred a few times. Germline V gene data show CDR1 as SGHRS and CDR2 as YFSETQ. CDR3 length: 14 residues. V was cut by 0 bases and J by 5 bases, with 12 bases left in between. Authors' processing steps: Amplification with reference gene primers provided the estimates of nucleated cell counts. Assay used: immunoSEQ multiplex PCR; TCRdb lists only in-frame clones, some missing. V, J and clone size derive from that table, while D and trimming were established from the DNA sequence. The table shows over 200,000 clones, with more than 65% occurring only once. The rearrangement uses TRBV5-1 and TRBJ2-7, with a tentative D call TRBD1 (5 bases). Sequenced: peripheral blood. The clonotype comes from a man aged 35-49 years who had recovered from COVID-19. This CDR3 reads CASSLAPGSDEQYF. In DNA form, the CDR3 reads TGCGCCAGCAGCTTGGCCCCAGGGTCCGACGAGCAGTACTTC. Full variable domain (rest looked up from reference TRBV5-1 and TRBJ2-7): KAGVTQTPRYLIKTRGQQVTLSCSPISGHRSVSWYQQTPGQGLQFLFEYFSETQRNKGNFPGRFSGRQFSNSRSEMNVSTLELGDSALYLCASSLAPGSDEQYFGPGTRLTVT.